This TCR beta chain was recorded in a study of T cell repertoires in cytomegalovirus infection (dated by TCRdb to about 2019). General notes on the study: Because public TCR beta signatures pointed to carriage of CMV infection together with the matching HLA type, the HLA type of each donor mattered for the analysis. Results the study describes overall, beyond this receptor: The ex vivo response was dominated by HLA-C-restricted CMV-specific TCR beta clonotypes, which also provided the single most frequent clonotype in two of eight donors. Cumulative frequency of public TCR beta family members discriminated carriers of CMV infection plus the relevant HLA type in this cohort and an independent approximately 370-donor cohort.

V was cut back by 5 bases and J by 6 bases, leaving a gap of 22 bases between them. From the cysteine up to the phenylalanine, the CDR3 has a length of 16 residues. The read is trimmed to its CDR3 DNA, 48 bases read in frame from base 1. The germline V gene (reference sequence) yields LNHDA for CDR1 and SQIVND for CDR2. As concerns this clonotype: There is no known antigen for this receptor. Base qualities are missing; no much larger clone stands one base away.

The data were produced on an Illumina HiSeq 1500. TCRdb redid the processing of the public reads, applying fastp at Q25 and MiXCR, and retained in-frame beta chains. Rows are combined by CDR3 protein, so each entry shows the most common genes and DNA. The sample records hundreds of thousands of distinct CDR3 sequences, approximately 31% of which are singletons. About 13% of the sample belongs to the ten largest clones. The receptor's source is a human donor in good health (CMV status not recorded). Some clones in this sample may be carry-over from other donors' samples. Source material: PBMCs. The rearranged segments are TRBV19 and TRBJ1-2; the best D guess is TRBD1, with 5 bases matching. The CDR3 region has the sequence CASSAKAMVRADGYTF. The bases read TGTGCCAGTAGTGCGAAAGCCATGGTCAGGGCTGATGGCTACACCTTC.